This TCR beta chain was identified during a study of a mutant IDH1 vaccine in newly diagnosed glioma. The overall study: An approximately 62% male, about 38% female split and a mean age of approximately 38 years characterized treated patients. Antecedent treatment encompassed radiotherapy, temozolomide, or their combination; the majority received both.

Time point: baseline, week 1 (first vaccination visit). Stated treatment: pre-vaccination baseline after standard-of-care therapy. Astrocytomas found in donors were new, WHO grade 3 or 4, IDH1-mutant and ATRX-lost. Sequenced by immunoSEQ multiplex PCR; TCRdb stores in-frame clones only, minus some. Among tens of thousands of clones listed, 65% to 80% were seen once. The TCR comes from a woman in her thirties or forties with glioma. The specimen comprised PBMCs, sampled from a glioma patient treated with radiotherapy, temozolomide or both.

CDR3 in DNA: TGTGCCAGCAACGAAGCGGGACAGCCGAACACTGAAGCTTTCTTT. Translated, it gives CASNEAGQPNTEAFF. V usage is TRBV6-6 and J usage is TRBJ1-1; TRBD1 matches 7 bases. Germline V gene lookup returns CDR1 MNHNY and CDR2 SVGAGI (reference sequence). The CDR3 is 15 residues long. V shed 7 bases and J 1 base; nucleotides not matched to a gene: 9.